This is a list of T cell receptor beta chains from one sample in a study of blood T cell repertoires in COVID-19. Measured with immunoSEQ multiplex PCR; TCRdb has only the in-frame clones, and not every one. The sample consists of fewer than 350,000 clones, around 88% of them appearing once. The sequencing sample was made of PBMCs or T cells enriched from blood (not recorded which). These TCRs come from a woman between 40 and 55 years old who had recovered from COVID-19. CDR3s include the opening cysteine and the closing phenylalanine or tryptophan. A D gene is named only where the DNA matches it firmly. Clone size appears in some rows only: once, few, many, or a class for an expanded clone.

abundance	len	v_gene	d_gene	j_gene	CDR3aa
NA	17	TRBV19	TRBD2	TRBJ2-1	CASSIPWGLAGVWEQFF
NA	17	TRBV7-6	TRBD2	TRBJ2-2	CASSLVSSGMNTGELFF
NA	15	TRBV9	TRBD2	TRBJ2-2	CASSVLAESTGELFF
NA	16	TRBV7-2	TRBD2	TRBJ2-1	CASSSHSASGSNEQFF
NA	14	TRBV6-6	TRBD2	TRBJ2-7	CASARLAGSYEQYF
NA	13	TRBV7-9	NA	TRBJ2-3	CASSPQVPDTQYF
NA	15	TRBV24-1	TRBD2	TRBJ2-1	CATSTPIGRAGEQFF
NA	14	TRBV18	NA	TRBJ1-4	CASSPGQQNEKLFF
NA	15	TRBV6-5	NA	TRBJ2-1	CASSRTGLRYNEQFF
NA	13	TRBV28	NA	TRBJ1-2	CASRTVLNYGYTF
NA	13	TRBV7-2	NA	TRBJ2-1	CASSLLRNNEQFF
NA	17	TRBV27	NA	TRBJ1-4	CASSLSPPGHLNEKLFF
NA	18	TRBV4-2	TRBD2	TRBJ2-1	CASSQDPSGSGSYNEQFF
NA	13	TRBV11-2	NA	TRBJ1-1	CASSLGRGVEAFF
NA	11	TRBV20-1	NA	TRBJ2-7	CSAVQGPEQYF
few	15	TRBV7-8	NA	TRBJ1-5	CASSSAAGLDQPQHF
NA	16	TRBV9	TRBD1	TRBJ2-7	CASSVLPGQGAHEQYF
NA	11	TRBV30	NA	TRBJ2-5	CAWSVRETQYF
NA	13	TRBV9	TRBD2	TRBJ2-7	CASASGTTYEQYF
NA	14	TRBV29-1	NA	TRBJ2-6	CSVLLGNRLNVLTF
NA	14	TRBV27	NA	TRBJ2-3	CASSKTGYTDTQYF
NA	18	TRBV3-1/TRBV3-2	TRBD2	TRBJ2-3	CASSQDYGLAGVTDTQYF
NA	14	TRBV28	NA	TRBJ2-7	CASSIHRNSYEQYF
NA	13	TRBV6-5	NA	TRBJ1-1	CAGSLQGNTEAFF
NA	15	TRBV15	TRBD1	TRBJ2-7	CATSSSKDRAYEQYF
NA	14	TRBV3-1/TRBV3-2	NA	TRBJ2-5	CASSPLWGVGTQYF